The 32 T cell receptor beta chains presented below share a single source sample, sequenced in a study. Tregs were sorted as CD4+CD25+CD127-/low cells. TCRdb fed the 5' RACE reads into MiXCR, producing one record per CDR3 protein. The profile shows 62,000 or so distinct CDR3 sequences, around 24% of them singletons. The source material was tumor-infiltrating Tregs sorted from the breast tumor. The receptors originated from a female donor with breast cancer.

This clonotype was seen only a few times. The chain combines TRBV7-9 with TRBJ2-3; D perhaps matches TRBD1 (6 bases). TRBJ1-5 matches the DNA end more closely, so the J call is doubtful. CDR1 SEHNR and CDR2 FQNEAQ come from the germline V gene (reference sequence). The CDR3 consists of 13 residues. The chain's CDR3 is CASSLERNRAQHF. CDR3 DNA: TGTGCCAGCAGCTTAGAGCGTAACAGGGCACAGCATTTT.

The chain couples TRBV4-1 to TRBJ2-3; perhaps TRBD2 as D (6 bases). The CDR3 runs to 17 residues. The V and J ends lost 0 bases and 0 bases respectively, with 13 bases between them. CDR1 is MGHRA, CDR2 YSYEKL, per germline. This chain's CDR3 is CASSQDFSEGSTDTQYF. The CDR3 DNA is TGCGCCAGCAGCCAAGATTTTTCGGAGGGAAGCACAGATACGCAGTATTTT.

This clonotype was detected only a few times. The rearrangement uses TRBV7-9 and TRBJ1-1, with 8 nucleotides matching TRBD1. V shed 5 bases, J shed 4 bases, and the junction held 3 bases outside the gene matches. Germline V gene lookup returns CDR1 SEHNR and CDR2 FQNEAQ (reference sequence). The CDR3 totals 13 residues. This CDR3 is CASSDRGGTEAFF. The CDR3 bases are TGTGCCAGCAGCGACAGGGGTGGCACTGAAGCTTTCTTT.

This clonotype was detected many times. This sequence joins TRBV20-1 and TRBJ2-3; unclear D gene. Germline V lookup: CDR1 DFQATT, CDR2 SNEGSKA (reference sequence). The germline V and J ends were trimmed by 8 bases and 2 bases, with 20 bases remaining between them. This CDR3 comprises 15 residues. Written as DNA, the CDR3 is TGCAGTTCTAAACGCCCGACTGGAAACACAGATACGCAGTATTTT. Its protein is CSSKRPTGNTDTQYF.

In its sample, this clonotype was seen once. The rearrangement joins TRBV28 to TRBJ2-7, with 7 bases lining up with TRBD1. Losses at the gene ends were 5 bases for V and 2 bases for J; bases not matched to a gene: 12. The CDR3 is made up of 16 amino acids. Per the germline V gene, CDR1 is MDHEN and CDR2 is SYDVKM. The CDR3 sequence: CASSPIAGTDPYEQYF. For the CDR3, the DNA is TGTGCCAGCAGTCCCATCGCCGGGACAGACCCCTACGAGCAGTACTTC.

Only a few counts were recorded for this clonotype. One end of the junction does not line up with germline, which may come from a read error. This chain connects TRBV5-1 to TRBJ2-1; 11 nucleotides line up with TRBD2. This CDR3 is built from 15 residues. Germline CDR1 reads SGHRS; CDR2 reads YFSETQ. CDR3 protein: CASSLKLAGEDEQSF. In DNA form, the CDR3 reads TGCGCCAGCAGCTTGAAACTAGCGGGAGAAGATGAGCAGTCCTTC.

CDR3 DNA sequence: TGTGCCACCAGTGAACCTTCGGGGGGGGGCCCTTACAATGAGCAGTTCTTC. As protein: CATSEPSGGGPYNEQFF. J is TRBJ2-1 and V is TRBV24-1; 8 bases line up with TRBD2. The CDR3 consists of 17 residues. Germline CDR1 KGHDR, CDR2 SFDVKD. V was clipped by 4 bases and J by 4 bases; unmatched bases: 11.

The genes are TRBV3-1 and TRBJ1-2; 7 nucleotides align to TRBD1. The V gene end was trimmed by 5 bases and the J gene end by 6 bases; junction bases not matched to a gene: 9. This CDR3 has 14 residues. Germline lookup yields CDR1 LGHDT and CDR2 YNNKEL (reference sequence). The CDR3 protein is CASSGRQGVDGYTF. CDR3 coding DNA: TGTGCCAGCAGCGGACGACAGGGTGTGGATGGCTACACCTTC.

This clonotype rates as medium-sized. The V and J genes are TRBV7-2 and TRBJ2-5; 11 bases map to TRBD2. CDR3 length: 15 residues. Germline V CDR1 and CDR2: SGHTA, FQGNSA. With 5 bases clipped from V and 5 bases from J, the junction kept 7 bases outside the gene matches. The CDR3 DNA sequence: TGTGCCAGCAGCCCACTAGCGGGAGTCAGGGAGACCCAGTACTTC. Protein: CASSPLAGVRETQYF.

The chain uses TRBV11-2 and TRBJ2-2; D might be TRBD1 (5 bases). The germline gives CDR1 SGHAT, CDR2 FQNNGV. Trimming cost V 3 bases and J 7 bases, with 12 bases left between them. The length of the CDR3 is 14 residues. Written as DNA, the CDR3 is TGTGCCAGCAGCTTTGAAAGGGGCGTCGGGGAGCTGTTTTTT. It translates to CASSFERGVGELFF. Full variable domain (missing parts from reference TRBV11-2 and TRBJ2-2): EAGVAQSPRYKIIEKRQSVAFWCNPISGHATLYWYQQILGQGPKLLIQFQNNGVVDDSQLPKDRFSAERLKGVDSTLKIQPAKLEDSAVYLCASSFERGVGELFFGEGSRLTVL.

This clonotype was observed a handful of times. J is TRBJ1-5 and V is TRBV4-1; 7 bases align to TRBD1. The germline V gene has CDR1 MGHRA and CDR2 YSYEKL. This CDR3 comprises 15 residues. J was trimmed by 0 bases and V by 4 bases; bases with no gene match: 3. Written as DNA, the CDR3 is TGCGCCAGCAGCCTGGGACAGTTTAGCAATCAGCCCCAGCATTTT. Protein sequence: CASSLGQFSNQPQHF.

In its sample, this clonotype was seen once. One junction end does not reproduce the germline sequence, and a read error may be involved. The DNA of the CDR3 is TGCAGTGCTACCCGACACAACACTGAAGCTTCCTTT. This translates into CSATRHNTEASF. V gene TRBV20-1 combines with J gene TRBJ1-1; D is uncertain. This CDR3 spans 12 amino acids. Per germline, CDR1 DFQATT and CDR2 SNEGSKA (reference sequence).

The chain is built from TRBV6-1 and TRBJ1-5; D unclear. V dropped 2 bases and J dropped 0 bases, with 11 bases sitting between them. CDR3 length: 16 amino acids. In germline, CDR1 is MNHNS, CDR2 SASEGT. The CDR3 loop reads CASSEKLVISNQPQHF. In DNA, the CDR3 is TGTGCCAGCAGTGAAAAACTTGTGATTAGCAATCAGCCCCAGCATTTT.

This clonotype showed up just a few times. This clone may be a read error of a much larger clone one base away. This chain joins TRBV4-2 and TRBJ2-5; maybe TRBD2 (5 bases). V lost 4 bases, J lost 1 base, and 16 bases lay in between. The CDR3 is 16 amino acids. CDR1 and CDR2 (germline): LGHNA, YNFKEQ. CDR3 sequence reads: CASSPRARAVQETQYF. CDR3 sequence (DNA): TGTGCCAGCAGCCCCCGAGCGAGGGCCGTCCAAGAGACCCAGTACTTC.

This clonotype came up a few times. The genes are TRBV4-2 and TRBJ1-2; the match to TRBD1 covers 8 bases. Trimming cost V 0 bases and J 5 bases; bases outside gene matches: 2. The CDR3 has 14 amino acids. Germline CDR1 is LGHNA and CDR2 is YNFKEQ. DNA for the CDR3: TGTGCCAGCAGCCAAGAGACAGGGGAGTATGGCTACACCTTC. Translation: CASSQETGEYGYTF.

This clonotype was observed a single time. The V and J genes are TRBV7-6 and TRBJ2-6, with a weak D call TRBD2 (5 bases). V lost 1 base, J lost 1 base, and 8 bases lay in between. The CDR3 extends over 16 amino acids. CDR1 and CDR2 from the germline V gene are SGHVS and FNYEAQ. The CDR3 DNA reads TGTGCCAGCAGCTTAGTGCGCGGGTCTGGGGCCAACGTCCTGACTTTC. Translation: CASSLVRGSGANVLTF.

This clonotype has only one observation. The CDR3 does not close with the conserved phenylalanine or tryptophan, likely indicating a read error. V gene TRBV3-1 combines with J gene TRBJ1-1; D gene unclear. The V gene's germline CDR1 is LGHDT and CDR2 YNNKEL (reference sequence). The CDR3 spans 13 residues. V gave up 4 bases and J gave up 2 bases, with 8 bases separating them. In DNA, the CDR3 is TGTGCCAGCAGCCTCATGGAAAACACTGAAGCTTTCTAT. Amino acids: CASSLMENTEAFY.

This chain uses TRBV2 with TRBJ1-6, with D uncertain. The CDR3 has 11 residues. Germline lookup yields CDR1 SNHLY and CDR2 FYNNEI. Trimming left V 8 bases short and J 7 bases short, with 6 bases between. CDR3 DNA sequence: TGTGCCAGCGGCGAGAATTCACCCCTCCACTTT. This gives the protein CASGENSPLHF.

The chain couples TRBV6-1 to TRBJ2-3; D is unresolved. CDR1 and CDR2 from the germline V gene are MNHNS and SASEGT. The CDR3 covers 11 residues. V was clipped by 3 bases and J by 4 bases, with 2 bases between them. DNA of the CDR3: TGTGCCAGCAGTGACTCAGATACGCAGTATTTT. Translation gives CASSDSDTQYF.

This clonotype was counted a few times. V and J are TRBV7-9 and TRBJ2-6; TRBD1 is a possible D gene (8 bases). Germline V gene sequence: CDR1 SEHNR, CDR2 FQNEAQ (reference sequence). The CDR3 extends over 16 amino acids. The germline V and J ends were trimmed by 2 bases and 2 bases, with 10 bases remaining between them. DNA for the CDR3: TGTGCCAGCAGCTTAACAGGGGGGGCTGGGGCCAACGTCCTGACTTTC. The encoded protein is CASSLTGGAGANVLTF.

Of note for this clonotype: A much larger clone lies a single base off, so this may be a read error. CDR3 sequence: CTSSWKASNYGYTF. The CDR3 nucleotides are TGTACCAGCAGTTGGAAGGCCTCGAACTATGGCTACACCTTC. V is TRBV27 and J is TRBJ1-2; D ambiguous. Looked up from germline, CDR1 is MNHEY and CDR2 is SMNVEV (reference sequence). There are 14 residues in the CDR3.

The sample holds a few counts of this clonotype. This rearrangement joins TRBV9 to TRBJ2-1; 7 bases match TRBD2. Trimming removed 2 bases from V and 6 bases from J; junction bases left unmatched: 5. The CDR3 is made up of 14 amino acids. Germline V gene sequence: CDR1 SGDLS, CDR2 YYNGEE. The CDR3, as DNA: TGTGCCAGCAGCGTCCAGCGGGGATCCAATGAGCAGTTCTTC. Translated: CASSVQRGSNEQFF.

The CDR3 nucleotides are TGTGCCAGCAGTCTAAAAGGGGATAATGAAGCTTTCTTT. Protein: CASSLKGDNEAFF. The rearrangement joins TRBV12-3 or TRBV12-4 to TRBJ1-1; tentative D call: TRBD1 (5 bases). The CDR3 length is 13 residues. Trimming cost V 5 bases and J 7 bases, with 14 bases left between them.

This clonotype was counted at least ten times. The chain recombines TRBV2 with TRBJ1-4; no clear D gene. Per the germline V gene, CDR1 is SNHLY and CDR2 is FYNNEI. Deletions cut 4 bases from V and 0 bases from J, with 9 bases between. The CDR3 length is 15 residues. In nucleotides, the CDR3 is TGTGCCAGCAGTGTGGGTGGGGCAACTAATGAAAAACTGTTTTTT. This gives the protein CASSVGGATNEKLFF.

This clonotype was observed a handful of times. This chain joins TRBV27 and TRBJ2-7; a weak D match, TRBD1 (6 bases). The CDR3 spans 15 residues. Germline loops: CDR1 MNHEY, CDR2 SMNVEV (reference sequence). Trimming took off 5 bases at V and 1 base at J, with 15 bases between the two ends. The CDR3 nucleotides are TGTGCCAGCAGTACCTTTATGGGACAATCCTACGAGCAGTACTTC. It is translated as CASSTFMGQSYEQYF.

The table lists this clonotype with a few counts. Compared with germline, one end of the junction differs, possibly owing to a read error. This chain joins TRBV7-7 and TRBJ2-3; 10 bases are a match to TRBD1. The germline CDR1 and CDR2 sequences are SSHAT and FNYEAQ (reference sequence). CDR3 length: 15 residues. The CDR3 DNA sequence: TGTGCTAGCAGCCCGACAGGGGGCGAGGCAGATACGCAGTATTTT. Its translation: CASSPTGGEADTQYF.

The V call is TRBV28, the J call TRBJ1-3; the match to TRBD1 covers 9 bases. The CDR3 consists of 16 residues. The V gene's germline CDR1 is MDHEN and CDR2 SYDVKM. V lost 2 bases and J lost 2; bases outside the gene matches: 4. This CDR3 is CASSLMGQGTGNTIYF. CDR3 sequence (DNA): TGTGCCAGCAGTTTAATGGGACAGGGAACTGGAAACACCATATATTTT. The variable domain in full, with the rest retrieved from reference TRBV28 and TRBJ1-3, is DVKVTQSSRYLVKRTGEKVFLECVQDMDHENMFWYRQDPGLGLRLIYFSYDVKMKEKGDIPEGYSVSREKKERFSLILESASTNQTSMYLCASSLMGQGTGNTIYFGEGSWLTVV.

This clonotype was counted a few times. The chain has TRBV28 and TRBJ2-1; 8 bases fit TRBD1. Germline CDR1 MDHEN, CDR2 SYDVKM. The CDR3 extends over 15 amino acids. V dropped 5 bases and J dropped 4; count of bases not matched to a gene: 7. The CDR3 protein is CASSPGTGPYNEQFF. The CDR3 DNA follows: TGTGCCAGCAGTCCCGGGACAGGTCCTTACAATGAGCAGTTCTTC.

The V call is TRBV20-1, the J call TRBJ1-1; D is possibly TRBD1 (6 bases). V lost 1 base and J lost 5, with 11 bases in between. This CDR3 spans 13 amino acids. Germline values: CDR1 DFQATT, CDR2 SNEGSKA (reference sequence). CDR3 sequence reads: CSARAGVLTEAFF. The CDR3, as DNA: TGCAGTGCTAGAGCAGGGGTTTTGACTGAAGCTTTCTTT.

This clonotype was found many times. The chain has TRBV10-3 and TRBJ2-1, with TRBD2 as a possible D gene (6 bases). The CDR3 has 17 amino acids. Germline V gives CDR1 ENHRY, CDR2 SYGVKD. Deletions cut 3 bases from V and 0 bases from J, with 15 bases between. CDR3 DNA sequence: TGTGCCATCAGTGATTTCGGCGGGGCGAGCTCCTACAATGAGCAGTTCTTC. Translated, it gives CAISDFGGASSYNEQFF.

A few counts support this clonotype. This chain joins TRBV6-5 and TRBJ1-3; D unresolved. In germline, CDR1 is MNHEY, CDR2 SVGAGI. The CDR3 has 15 amino acids. V lost 4 bases and J 0 bases, leaving 10 bases between the germline ends. CDR3 loop: CASSLRWSSGNTIYF. In DNA, the CDR3 is TGTGCCAGCAGTTTACGGTGGTCCTCTGGAAACACCATATATTTT.

This clonotype was recorded a few times. The chain combines TRBV20-1 with TRBJ1-2; TRBD1 agrees at 7 bases. The V segment lost 5 bases and the J segment 0 bases; nucleotides outside the gene matches: 12. Germline CDR1 DFQATT, CDR2 SNEGSKA (reference sequence). The length of the CDR3 is 16 residues. Here the CDR3 reads CSAPKGGQLANYGYTF. CDR3 sequence (DNA): TGCAGTGCTCCGAAGGGGGGACAGCTAGCTAACTATGGCTACACCTTC.